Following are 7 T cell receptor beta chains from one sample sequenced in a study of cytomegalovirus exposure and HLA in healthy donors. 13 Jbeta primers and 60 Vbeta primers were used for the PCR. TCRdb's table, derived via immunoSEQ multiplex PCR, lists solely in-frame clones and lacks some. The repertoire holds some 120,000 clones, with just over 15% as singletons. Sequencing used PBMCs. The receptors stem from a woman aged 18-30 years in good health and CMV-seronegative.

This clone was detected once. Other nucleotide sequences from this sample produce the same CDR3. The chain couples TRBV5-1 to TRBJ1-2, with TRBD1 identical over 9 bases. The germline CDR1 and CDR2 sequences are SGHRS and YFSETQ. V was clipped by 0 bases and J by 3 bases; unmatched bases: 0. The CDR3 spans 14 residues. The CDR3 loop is CASSLGQGDYGYTF. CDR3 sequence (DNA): TGCGCCAGCAGCTTGGGACAGGGGGACTATGGCTACACCTTC.

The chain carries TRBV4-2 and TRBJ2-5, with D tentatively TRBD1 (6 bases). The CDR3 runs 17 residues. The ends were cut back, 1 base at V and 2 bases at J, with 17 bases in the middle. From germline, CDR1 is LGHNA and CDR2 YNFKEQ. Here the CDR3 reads CASSQVHQGQAQETQYF. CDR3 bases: TGTGCCAGCAGCCAAGTTCATCAGGGGCAGGCGCAAGAGACCCAGTACTTC.

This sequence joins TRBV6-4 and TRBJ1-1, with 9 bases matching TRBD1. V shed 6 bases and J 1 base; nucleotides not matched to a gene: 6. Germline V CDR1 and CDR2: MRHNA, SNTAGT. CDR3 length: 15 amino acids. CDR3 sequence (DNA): TGTGCCAGCAGGGACAGGGGTCATCCGAACACTGAAGCTTTCTTT. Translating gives CASRDRGHPNTEAFF.

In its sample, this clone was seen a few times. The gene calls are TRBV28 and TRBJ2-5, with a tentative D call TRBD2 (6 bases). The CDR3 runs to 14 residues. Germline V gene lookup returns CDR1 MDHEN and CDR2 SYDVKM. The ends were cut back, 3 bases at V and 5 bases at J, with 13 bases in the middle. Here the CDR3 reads CASSFARGTETQYF. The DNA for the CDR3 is TGTGCCAGCAGTTTCGCGCGGGGCACCGAGACCCAGTACTTC.

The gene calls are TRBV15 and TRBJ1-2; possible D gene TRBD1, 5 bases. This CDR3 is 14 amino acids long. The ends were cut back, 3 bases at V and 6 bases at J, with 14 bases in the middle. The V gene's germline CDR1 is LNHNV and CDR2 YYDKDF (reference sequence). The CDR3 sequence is CATSSPGGRNGYTF. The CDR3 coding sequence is TGTGCCACCAGCAGCCCGGGGGGGAGGAATGGCTACACCTTC.

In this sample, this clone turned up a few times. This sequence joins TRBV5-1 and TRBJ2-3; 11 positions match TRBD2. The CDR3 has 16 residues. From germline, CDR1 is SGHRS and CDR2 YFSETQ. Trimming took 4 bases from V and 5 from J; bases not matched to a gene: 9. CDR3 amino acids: CASSTFAGTSGDTQYF. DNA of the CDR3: TGCGCCAGCAGCACCTTCGCCGGGACTAGCGGAGATACGCAGTATTTT.

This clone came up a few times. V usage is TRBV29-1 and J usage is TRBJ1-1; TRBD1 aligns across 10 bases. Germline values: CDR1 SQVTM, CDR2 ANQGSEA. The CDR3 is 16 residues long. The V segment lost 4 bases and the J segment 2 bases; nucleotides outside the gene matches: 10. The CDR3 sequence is CSVVVYGTGVNTEAFF. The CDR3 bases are TGCAGCGTTGTCGTTTATGGGACAGGGGTAAACACTGAAGCTTTCTTT.